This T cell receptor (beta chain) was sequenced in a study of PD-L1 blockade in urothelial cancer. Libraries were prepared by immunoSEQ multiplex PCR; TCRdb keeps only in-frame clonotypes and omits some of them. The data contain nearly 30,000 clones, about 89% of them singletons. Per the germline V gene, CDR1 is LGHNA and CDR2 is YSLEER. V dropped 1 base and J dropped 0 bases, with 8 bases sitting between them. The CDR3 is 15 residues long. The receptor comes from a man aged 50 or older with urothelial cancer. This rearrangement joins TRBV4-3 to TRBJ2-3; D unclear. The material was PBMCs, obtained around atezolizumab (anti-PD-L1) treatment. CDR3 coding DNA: TGCGCCAGCAGCCAAGGTATAGCTAGCACAGATACGCAGTATTTT. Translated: CASSQGIASTDTQYF.